A single sample gave rise to the 26 T cell receptor beta chains below, sequenced in a study of tumor-infiltrating lymphocytes in primary liver carcinoma. From around 18-30 mg of unsorted bulk tissue, DNA and RNA were co-extracted together. The template, around 520 ng total RNA, yielded TCR beta cDNA made with a constant-region primer. ARM-PCR was slightly modified, and three nested multiplex PCR rounds with it gave rise to the TCR beta libraries. The opening two PCR rounds, about 11 cycles each, paired TRBV1-TRBV30 forward primers with a C-beta reverse primer. In TCRdb, the multiplex PCR reads were re-called with MiXCR into one record per CDR3 protein. Among 90,000 to 100,000 distinct CDR3 sequences listed, 55% to 75% were seen once. Sequencing input: liver tumor tissue from sampling region 5. Subset of the sample: tumor region T5, tumor centre. The receptor source for this set is a woman aged 55-70 years with primary liver carcinoma and hepatitis B virus infection.

This rearrangement joins TRBV11-2 to TRBJ2-1; the D is unclear. The CDR3 is 17 residues long. Deletions cut 7 bases from V and 3 bases from J, with 22 bases between. Germline CDR1 reads SGHAT; CDR2 reads FQNNGV. The CDR3: CASNFTPLRSYYNEQFF. Written as DNA, the CDR3 is TGTGCCAGCAACTTTACCCCACTAAGGAGCTACTACAATGAGCAGTTCTTC. Full variable domain (rest looked up from reference TRBV11-2 and TRBJ2-1): EAGVAQSPRYKIIEKRQSVAFWCNPISGHATLYWYQQILGQGPKLLIQFQNNGVVDDSQLPKDRFSAERLKGVDSTLKIQPAKLEDSAVYLCASNFTPLRSYYNEQFFGPGTRLTVL.

The rearrangement joins TRBV7-9 to TRBJ2-7; 7 bases agree with TRBD1. This CDR3 contains 14 residues. Germline lookup yields CDR1 SEHNR and CDR2 FQNEAQ (reference sequence). Germline trimming cut 1 base from V and 5 bases from J; bases unmatched to any gene: 5. CDR3 loop: CASSLEGTVHEQYF. CDR3 nucleotides: TGTGCCAGCAGCTTAGAAGGGACAGTTCACGAGCAGTACTTC.

This clonotype was counted only a few times. Sequence at one end of the junction differs from germline and may be a read error. The J gene is TRBJ2-7, the V gene TRBV11-1; 9 bases match TRBD2. Germline CDR1 SGHAT, CDR2 FQDESV (reference sequence). The CDR3 totals 13 residues. CDR3 amino acids: CVSSLISGRGQYF. The CDR3, as DNA: TGTGTCAGCAGCTTGATTAGCGGGAGAGGACAGTACTTC.

This clonotype was counted once. The chain links TRBV29-1 to TRBJ2-3, with unresolved D. The assigned J gene may be wrong: the sequence end matches TRBJ1-5 better. Germline V gives CDR1 SQVTM, CDR2 ANQGSEA. This CDR3 has 12 residues. The CDR3 DNA reads TGCAGCGTTGTAAAGGAGGCAGATATGCAGCATTTT. Protein product: CSVVKEADMQHF.

The V gene is TRBV28, the J gene TRBJ2-3; TRBD2 matches 8 bases. The V and J ends lost 5 bases and 3 bases, in that order; junction bases with no gene match: 7. The CDR3 contains 15 residues. CDR1 is MDHEN and CDR2 is SYDVKM in the germline V gene. The CDR3 DNA follows: TGTGCCAGCAGTCCAGCGGGAGTTATGACAGATACGCAGTATTTT. It specifies CASSPAGVMTDTQYF.

Concerning this clonotype itself: Just one base apart from a much larger clone, this may be a read error. The rearrangement links TRBV14 to TRBJ1-2, with a weak D call TRBD1 (5 bases). Germline V lookup: CDR1 SGHDN, CDR2 FVKESK. This CDR3 has 13 amino acids. Trimming removed 3 bases from V and 8 bases from J, with 13 bases in between. The CDR3 here is CASSHQGGMGYTF. In nucleotides, the CDR3 is TGTGCCAGCAGCCATCAGGGAGGAATGGGCTACACCTTC.

On this clonotype: The junction and the germline gene differ at one end; a read error may be behind it. CDR3 sequence: CVSSQVPRGLMNSPLHF. DNA of the CDR3: TGCGTCAGCAGCCAAGTCCCCCGCGGACTGATGAATTCACCTCTCCACTTT. This chain joins TRBV4-1 and TRBJ1-6; D ambiguous. The germline gives CDR1 MGHRA, CDR2 YSYEKL. The CDR3 is made up of 17 amino acids.

At least ten counts were recorded for this clonotype. This chain joins TRBV6-6 and TRBJ1-4; TRBD1 matches 8 bases. Trimming took 6 bases from V and 8 from J; bases not matched to a gene: 8. The CDR3 contains 14 residues. CDR1 is MNHNY, CDR2 SVGAGI, per germline (reference sequence). The CDR3 DNA reads TGTGCCAGCAGAGGACAGGGCCAGGAGGAAAAACTGTTTTTT. It yields the protein CASRGQGQEEKLFF.

This clonotype was counted many times. The V call is TRBV29-1, the J call TRBJ2-1; 12 bases map to TRBD2. The ends lost 5 bases at V and 8 bases at J; junction bases unmatched: 13. The CDR3 is 16 amino acids. Germline CDR1 and CDR2: SQVTM and ANQGSEA. This CDR3 is CSVPMGATSGSDEQFF. The CDR3 region has the DNA TGCAGCGTTCCCATGGGGGCGACTAGCGGGAGCGATGAGCAGTTCTTC.

As regards this clonotype: Without the conserved terminal phenylalanine or tryptophan, this CDR3 likely stems from a read error. The genes are TRBV6-6 and TRBJ2-3; the match to TRBD1 covers 11 bases. This CDR3 has 15 residues. CDR1 MNHNY and CDR2 SVGAGI come from the germline V gene (reference sequence). The CDR3 DNA sequence: TGTGCAAGCAGCGACGGGACAGGGGGAACAGATACGCAGTATTGT. Translated, it gives CASSDGTGGTDTQYC.

The chain joins TRBV12-5 to TRBJ2-3; D ambiguous. V shed 2 bases and J shed 14 bases, with 20 bases lying between them. Germline CDR1 reads LGHNT; CDR2 reads FRNRAP. CDR3 size: 14 residues. In DNA form, the CDR3 reads TGTGCTAGTGGTTTGTTAGAAACGGAAGGCTCCTGGTATTTT. Translating it yields CASGLLETEGSWYF.

This chain joins TRBV20-1 and TRBJ2-1; 12 nucleotides match TRBD2. This CDR3 is 14 amino acids long. CDR1 is DFQATT and CDR2 is SNEGSKA in the germline V gene (reference sequence). The CDR3 region is CSVVRTSGTDEQFF. The CDR3 nucleotides are TGCAGCGTAGTGAGGACTAGCGGGACCGATGAGCAGTTCTTC.

By its share, this clonotype is medium-sized. J is TRBJ2-3 and V is TRBV29-1; 10 bases align to TRBD2. CDR3 length equals 16 residues. Trimming cost V 3 bases and J 5 bases; bases outside gene matches: 11. Per germline, CDR1 SQVTM and CDR2 ANQGSEA. The CDR3 nucleotides read TGCAGCGTTGACGGGACTAGCGTAGAGAGGAGAGATACGCAGTATTTT. Its protein is CSVDGTSVERRDTQYF.

The chain has TRBV6-6 and TRBJ1-6, with D uncertain. V shed 2 bases and J shed 8 bases, with 13 bases lying between them. Germline CDR1 MNHNY, CDR2 SVGAGI (reference sequence). The CDR3 runs 15 residues. The CDR3 sequence is CASSYQKEEHSPLHF. The CDR3 DNA reads as TGTGCCAGCAGTTACCAAAAAGAGGAGCATTCACCCCTCCACTTT.

This clonotype is termed medium-sized. The V gene is TRBV4-2, the J gene TRBJ2-3; D perhaps matches TRBD1 (6 bases). The CDR3 totals 17 residues. Germline V CDR1 and CDR2: LGHNA, YNFKEQ. V was trimmed by 0 bases and J by 5 bases, leaving 18 bases between them. The CDR3 reads CASSQDRRGTVVDTQYF. As DNA, the CDR3 is TGTGCCAGCAGCCAAGATCGAAGGGGGACGGTGGTAGATACGCAGTATTTT.

A remark on this clonotype: The junction departs from germline at one end; a sequencing error may be responsible. This chain uses TRBV4-1 with TRBJ2-2; the D call may be TRBD1 or TRBD2 (5 bases each). Germline V lookup: CDR1 MGHRA, CDR2 YSYEKL. This CDR3 is built from 15 residues. In nucleotides, the CDR3 is TGCGCCAGCAGCCTTGGGCACAGGAACACCGGGGAGCTATTTTTT. This translates into CASSLGHRNTGELFF.

This clonotype was detected only a few times. The missing conserved phenylalanine or tryptophan at the end of this CDR3 makes a read error likely. This sequence joins TRBV10-2 and TRBJ1-6; possibly TRBD1 for D (6 bases). Germline V gene lookup returns CDR1 WSHSY and CDR2 SAAADI. The CDR3 has 13 amino acids. The CDR3 loop is CASSGQSGSPLHY. The CDR3 nucleotides read TGCGCTAGTAGCGGACAGTCCGGATCACCCCTCCACTAT.

As concerns this clonotype: The final CDR3 position lacks the conserved phenylalanine or tryptophan, pointing to a likely read error. V usage is TRBV11-2 and J usage is TRBJ2-1, with 7 bases identical to TRBD2. The CDR3 is 15 amino acids. Germline CDR1 SGHAT, CDR2 FQNNGV. This chain's CDR3 is CASSLGLAEYNGQFI. The CDR3 DNA sequence: TGTGCCAGCAGCTTAGGACTAGCAGAATACAATGGGCAGTTCATC.

This clonotype was recorded at least ten times. The J gene is TRBJ1-1, the V gene TRBV30; D is possibly TRBD1 (6 bases). V was cut by 2 bases and J by 8 bases, with 9 bases left in between. The CDR3 is 11 residues long. In germline, CDR1 is GTSNPN, CDR2 SVGIG (reference sequence). Here the CDR3 reads CAWSWGGEAFF. CDR3 in DNA: TGTGCCTGGAGTTGGGGGGGCGAAGCTTTCTTT.

A note on this clonotype: The missing conserved phenylalanine or tryptophan at the end of this CDR3 makes a read error likely. The rearrangement links TRBV11-2 to TRBJ1-1, with no clear D. Germline V lookup: CDR1 SGHAT, CDR2 FQNNGV. The V end was cut by 1 base, the J end by 4 bases, with 13 bases between. The CDR3 is 15 amino acids. The CDR3 here is CASSLVSGASTEAFY. CDR3 nucleotide sequence: TGTGCCAGCAGCTTAGTGTCAGGAGCGAGCACTGAAGCTTTCTAT.

As to this clonotype: No conserved phenylalanine or tryptophan ends this CDR3, so it is likely a read error. This chain joins TRBV11-2 and TRBJ2-6; weak D call: TRBD2 (7 bases). There are 19 residues in the CDR3. Per germline, CDR1 SGHAT and CDR2 FQNNGV. CDR3 coding DNA: TGTGCCGGCAGCCCAGGGCTGCGGGGGCTTAGCTCTGGGGCCAACGTCCTGACTTCC. Protein product: CAGSPGLRGLSSGANVLTS.

The J gene is TRBJ2-5, the V gene TRBV12-3 or TRBV12-4; possible D gene TRBD1, 7 bases. The length of the CDR3 is 12 residues. V gave up 9 bases and J gave up 8 bases, with 16 bases separating them. The DNA of the CDR3 is TGTGCCAGGCGCAGGGGGGTGGATACCCAGTACTTC. Amino acids: CARRRGVDTQYF.

As regards this clonotype: At one end, the junction sequence differs from germline, possibly due to a read error. This chain links TRBV12-3 or TRBV12-4 with TRBJ2-7; no reliable D call. This CDR3 contains 12 residues. The CDR3: CASSLIPYEQYF. CDR3 nucleotides: TGTGCCAGCAGTTTAATTCCCTACGAGCAGTACTTT.

V usage is TRBV19 and J usage is TRBJ2-7; TRBD2 agrees at 8 bases. The CDR3 totals 15 residues. The germline V gene has CDR1 LNHDA and CDR2 SQIVND (reference sequence). Trimming took 8 bases from V and 2 from J; bases not matched to a gene: 11. Here the CDR3 DNA reads TGTGCCAGTGGGGGGACGGCGGGAGGCCCCTACGAGCAGTACTTC. It translates to CASGGTAGGPYEQYF. Full variable domain (rest looked up from reference TRBV19 and TRBJ2-7): DGGITQSPKYLFRKEGQNVTLSCEQNLNHDAMYWYRQDPGQGLRLIYYSQIVNDFQKGDIAEGYSVSREKKESFPLTVTSAQKNPTAFYLCASGGTAGGPYEQYFGPGTRLTVT.

This clonotype has ten or more counts. The genes are TRBV29-1 and TRBJ1-3, with D possibly being TRBD1 (5 bases). Germline CDR1 and CDR2: SQVTM and ANQGSEA. This CDR3 region has 13 residues. With 7 bases removed from V and 0 bases from J, the gap between germline ends came to 10 bases. The CDR3 DNA follows: TGCAGCGCCGCGGGACTCTCTGGAAACACCATATATTTT. It specifies CSAAGLSGNTIYF.

This rearrangement joins TRBV12-3 or TRBV12-4 to TRBJ1-3; no definite D call. V was trimmed by 4 bases and J by 1 base, leaving 17 bases between them. The CDR3 totals 17 residues. The CDR3 region has the DNA TGTGCCAGCAGTTCTAGTCGGTCGTGGGGATCTGGAAACACCATATATTTT. Translation gives CASSSSRSWGSGNTIYF.